This T cell receptor beta chain was obtained from a study of T cells after yellow fever vaccination. A single record per CDR3 protein comes from TCRdb applying MiXCR to the 5' RACE reads. The sample lists just under 600,000 distinct CDR3 sequences; approximately 13% were seen once. Germline V gene data show CDR1 as LGHNA and CDR2 as YSLEER. The junction had 4 bases not matched to a gene; V was cut back by 1 base and J by 4 bases. The CDR3 contains 15 residues. The chain links TRBV4-3 to TRBJ2-1; 7 positions match TRBD2. The sequence was obtained from a man in his thirties or forties who received the YFV17D yellow fever vaccine. Sequences were derived from PBMCs, sampled on the day of the yellow fever booster vaccination. Here the CDR3 DNA reads TGCGCCAGCAGCCAAGTTGGACTAGGGTACAATGAGCAGTTCTTC. It is translated as CASSQVGLGYNEQFF.